Following are 16 T cell receptor beta chains from one sample sequenced in a study of identical twins. TCRdb reanalysed the 5' RACE reads using MiXCR and keeps one entry per CDR3 protein. The sample lists hundreds of thousands of distinct CDR3 sequences, about 12% occurring once. This sample was shared with a second study, whose subject was yellow fever vaccine responses in identical twins.

The sequencing input was CD8+ T cells sorted from blood. The source of these receptors is a woman between 18 and 30 years old in good health.

In its sample, this clonotype was seen a few times. The CDR3 here is CASSETSTDTQYF. CDR3 nucleotide sequence: TGTGCCAGCAGCGAGACAAGCACAGATACGCAGTATTTT. This rearrangement joins TRBV2 to TRBJ2-3; D gene uncertain. The CDR3 sequence is 13 residues long. Trimming shortened V by 6 bases and J by 0 bases, and 7 bases separated the two germline ends. The germline V gene has CDR1 SNHLY and CDR2 FYNNEI.

This clonotype occurred many times. As DNA, the CDR3 is TGCAGCGTTGTGGGCATGTCCGCTGAAGCTTTCTTT. Translating gives CSVVGMSAEAFF. The chain links TRBV29-1 to TRBJ1-1; no clear D gene. Trimming took 4 bases from V and 6 from J, leaving 12 bases between them. The CDR3 runs 12 residues. Per the germline V gene, CDR1 is SQVTM and CDR2 is ANQGSEA.

This clonotype was seen a few times. The chain has TRBV2 and TRBJ2-3, with D possibly being TRBD1 or TRBD2 (5 bases each). Germline V CDR1 and CDR2: SNHLY, FYNNEI. This CDR3 has 13 residues. Trimming took 5 bases from V and 4 from J, leaving 10 bases between them. The CDR3 loop is CASSTGPADTQYF. As DNA, the CDR3 is TGTGCCAGCAGTACGGGACCAGCAGATACGCAGTATTTT. Based on the CDR3 plus reference TRBV2 and TRBJ2-3, the full variable domain is EPEVTQTPSHQVTQMGQEVILRCVPISNHLYFYWYRQILGQKVEFLVSFYNNEISEKSEIFDDQFSVERPDGSNFTLKIRSTKLEDSAMYFCASSTGPADTQYFGPGTRLTVL.

The chain couples TRBV27 to TRBJ1-2; 8 nucleotides line up with TRBD1. The germline CDR1 and CDR2 sequences are MNHEY and SMNVEV (reference sequence). The junction had 2 bases not matched to a gene; V was cut back by 1 base and J by 4 bases. This CDR3 has 14 residues. The CDR3 sequence: CASSLYGTGYGYTF. The CDR3 coding sequence is TGTGCCAGCAGTTTATATGGGACAGGCTATGGCTACACCTTC.

The gene calls are TRBV12-3 or TRBV12-4 and TRBJ1-1; D gene uncertain. This CDR3 has 14 residues. The V end lost 6 bases, the J end lost 1 base, and 12 bases lay between the germline ends. The CDR3 spells CASSRGIGNTEAFF. In DNA form, the CDR3 reads TGTGCCAGCAGCCGTGGGATAGGGAACACTGAAGCTTTCTTT.

This clonotype has just a few counts. The CDR3 protein is CAGSPPGAKNIQYF. For the CDR3, the DNA is TGTGCCGGATCACCCCCCGGAGCCAAAAACATTCAGTACTTC. This sequence joins TRBV7-9 and TRBJ2-4, with D hard to call. V dropped 11 bases and J dropped 0 bases, with 14 bases sitting between them. The CDR3 spans 14 residues. Looked up from germline, CDR1 is SEHNR and CDR2 is FQNEAQ (reference sequence).

As DNA, the CDR3 is TGCAGCGTTGATCTCCAAGCAGATACGCAGTATTTT. It translates to CSVDLQADTQYF. The chain recombines TRBV29-1 with TRBJ2-3; D is uncertain. The CDR3 length is 12 residues. Germline CDR1 reads SQVTM; CDR2 reads ANQGSEA. Between the trimmed V and J ends, which lost 3 bases and 4 bases, there was a span of 8 bases.

There are a few counts of this clonotype. Germline is not matched at one junction end, which may reflect a read error. The gene calls are TRBV15 and TRBJ2-1; 12 nucleotides match TRBD1. The CDR3 has 19 amino acids. CDR1 and CDR2 (germline): LNHNV, YYDKDF (reference sequence). The chain's CDR3 is CATSGEPGQGAVKYNEQFF. DNA for the CDR3: TGTGCCACCAGCGGAGAACCGGGACAGGGGGCGGTCAAGTACAATGAGCAGTTCTTC.

This clonotype was seen only a few times. The rearrangement joins TRBV12-3 or TRBV12-4 to TRBJ2-1, with D maybe TRBD2 (7 bases). Trimming stripped 8 bases from V and 0 bases from J, with 17 bases between. CDR3 length: 16 residues. The CDR3 coding sequence is TGTGCCAGCGGATCCCTGGGGGGGCCCTCCTACAATGAGCAGTTCTTC. It encodes CASGSLGGPSYNEQFF.

This clonotype was detected a few times. This chain links TRBV20-1 with TRBJ2-3; TRBD1 agrees at 9 bases. CDR1 DFQATT and CDR2 SNEGSKA come from the germline V gene (reference sequence). The CDR3 loop spans 16 amino acids. The ends lost 0 bases at V and 7 bases at J; junction bases unmatched: 11. CDR3 DNA sequence: TGCAGTGCTAGAGACTACCGGGACAGGGTGGAAAATACGCAGTATTTT. It encodes CSARDYRDRVENTQYF.

This clonotype was picked up many times. The rearrangement links TRBV27 to TRBJ2-1; D might be TRBD2 (6 bases). The CDR3 has 15 residues. V was shortened by 2 bases and J by 2 bases, with 10 bases between the two germline ends. Germline CDR1 and CDR2: MNHEY and SMNVEV (reference sequence). Written as DNA, the CDR3 is TGTGCCAGCAGTTTAGGGGGGACGACCTACAATGAGCAGTTCTTC. Amino acids: CASSLGGTTYNEQFF.

The rearrangement links TRBV20-1 to TRBJ1-5; no reliable D call. Looked up from germline, CDR1 is DFQATT and CDR2 is SNEGSKA (reference sequence). The CDR3 is 14 residues long. V lost 0 bases, J lost 0 bases, and 6 bases lay in between. The CDR3 sequence is CSARELYSNQPQHF. In nucleotides, the CDR3 is TGCAGTGCTAGAGAGTTGTATAGCAATCAGCCCCAGCATTTT.

This clonotype has a handful of counts. This chain uses TRBV6-1 with TRBJ2-6; D might be TRBD1 or TRBD2, each matching 5 bases. Looked up from germline, CDR1 is MNHNS and CDR2 is SASEGT. Trimming stripped 7 bases from V and 0 bases from J, with 10 bases between. This CDR3 is built from 15 residues. The CDR3 spells CASTEGSSGANVLTF. As DNA, the CDR3 is TGTGCCAGCACTGAGGGGAGCTCTGGGGCCAACGTCCTGACTTTC.

This clonotype showed up just a few times. This chain joins TRBV7-9 and TRBJ2-1; D ambiguous. CDR1 and CDR2 (germline): SEHNR, FQNEAQ (reference sequence). This CDR3 region has 13 residues. V gave up 2 bases and J gave up 7 bases, with 9 bases separating them. The CDR3 nucleotides are TGTGCCAGCAGCTTATACTCTGGGAATGAGCAGTTCTTC. Translated: CASSLYSGNEQFF.

V gene TRBV12-3 or TRBV12-4 combines with J gene TRBJ1-2, with D unresolved. The CDR3 extends over 13 amino acids. Trimming shortened V by 3 bases and J by 1 base, and 6 bases separated the two germline ends. The CDR3, as DNA: TGTGCCAGCAGTTTTTCGGTTAACTATGGCTACACCTTC. Its translation: CASSFSVNYGYTF.

This clonotype has more than one count but fewer than ten. This chain uses TRBV28 with TRBJ2-5, with D unclear. CDR1 MDHEN and CDR2 SYDVKM come from the germline V gene. V was clipped by 1 base and J by 2 bases, with 14 bases between them. The CDR3 is 16 residues long. The CDR3 spells CASSLSSSIIQETQYF. CDR3 coding DNA: TGTGCCAGCAGTTTATCTTCGAGTATTATACAAGAGACCCAGTACTTC.